This passage covers 13 T cell receptor beta chains from one sample sequenced in a study of T-cell reconstitution after alpha-beta-depleted transplantation in children. During its preparation, the TCRbeta library received unique molecular identifiers. MiXCR was run by TCRdb on the PCR reads, yielding one entry per CDR3 protein. Among approximately 100,000 distinct CDR3 sequences listed, 12% were seen once. The sequencing used PBMCs from the stem cell graft donor, collected from the stem cell graft. These receptors originate from a human donor who donated a stem cell graft to a child with inherited bone marrow failure.

This clonotype occurred many times. The chain joins TRBV7-9 to TRBJ2-1; D unclear. V lost 5 bases, J lost 4 bases, and 21 bases lay in between. The germline gives CDR1 SEHNR, CDR2 FQNEAQ (reference sequence). This CDR3 comprises 17 residues. The CDR3 loop is CASSPTRRPPHYNEQFF. The CDR3 DNA is TGTGCCAGCAGCCCAACACGAAGACCGCCACATTACAATGAGCAGTTCTTC.

This clonotype was seen at least ten times. The chain joins TRBV9 to TRBJ2-7, with 9 bases matching TRBD2. This CDR3 is built from 17 residues. Per the germline V gene, CDR1 is SGDLS and CDR2 is YYNGEE. V trimming: 0 bases; J trimming: 0 bases; junction bases outside the gene matches: 7. The CDR3 DNA is TGTGCCAGCAGCGTAGAGGCTAGCGGGGATTTCTCCTACGAGCAGTACTTC. Its protein product is CASSVEASGDFSYEQYF.

There are many counts of this clonotype. The chain has TRBV11-2 and TRBJ2-3; 12 bases align to TRBD2. This CDR3 spans 15 amino acids. Germline V CDR1 and CDR2: SGHAT, FQNNGV. Trimming took 5 bases from V and 4 from J; bases not matched to a gene: 4. CDR3 region: CASSALAGGPDTQYF. DNA for the CDR3: TGTGCCAGCAGCGCGCTAGCGGGGGGGCCAGATACGCAGTATTTT.

The gene calls are TRBV5-1 and TRBJ2-7, with TRBD2 matching over 9 bases. This CDR3 contains 15 residues. The V gene's germline CDR1 is SGHRS and CDR2 YFSETQ. V was pared by 4 bases and J by 3 bases, with 8 bases of the junction left unmatched. CDR3 region: CASSDPASGNYEQYF. In DNA, the CDR3 is TGCGCCAGCAGCGACCCGGCTAGCGGGAACTACGAGCAGTACTTC.

The rearrangement links TRBV5-5 to TRBJ2-1, with 10 bases aligning to TRBD1. The CDR3 is 15 residues long. Germline CDR1 SGHKS, CDR2 YYEKEE (reference sequence). V lost 4 bases, J lost 4 bases, and 5 bases stayed unmatched. The CDR3 here is CASSIRDRGYNEQFF. The CDR3 region has the DNA TGTGCCAGCAGCATCCGGGACAGGGGTTACAATGAGCAGTTCTTC.

This clonotype was counted ten times or more. The rearrangement uses TRBV20-1 and TRBJ2-3; 12 nucleotides line up with TRBD2. The junction had 8 bases not matched to a gene; V was cut back by 6 bases and J by 4 bases. The CDR3 spans 15 residues. Germline V CDR1 and CDR2: DFQATT, SNEGSKA (reference sequence). The CDR3 protein is CSAPTSGSSADTQYF. In DNA form, the CDR3 reads TGCAGTGCCCCGACTAGCGGGAGTTCTGCAGATACGCAGTATTTT.

The table lists this clonotype with a few counts. A junction boundary mismatches the germline segment, possibly from a read error. This chain joins TRBV12-3 or TRBV12-4 and TRBJ1-6; D possibly corresponds to TRBD1 (5 bases). The CDR3 contains 18 residues. The CDR3, as DNA: TGTACCAGCAGTTTCGCGGGGGGATTTAGCTCCTATAATTCACCCCTCCACTTT. Encoded protein: CTSSFAGGFSSYNSPLHF.

This clonotype was counted at least ten times. V gene TRBV6-5 combines with J gene TRBJ2-3; D might be TRBD2 (5 bases). Per the germline V gene, CDR1 is MNHEY and CDR2 is SVGAGI. With 2 bases removed from V and 4 bases from J, the gap between germline ends came to 16 bases. This CDR3 region has 16 residues. The CDR3 loop reads CASSYRVANGADTQYF. The CDR3 coding sequence is TGTGCCAGCAGTTACAGGGTAGCGAATGGGGCAGATACGCAGTATTTT.

In this sample, this clonotype turned up many times. V gene TRBV5-1 combines with J gene TRBJ2-3; no definite D call. Germline values: CDR1 SGHRS, CDR2 YFSETQ. The CDR3 has 14 amino acids. V was pared by 2 bases and J by 4 bases, with 11 bases between. The CDR3 nucleotides read TGCGCCAGCAGCTTTACGGGTCAGGCAGATACGCAGTATTTT. This gives the protein CASSFTGQADTQYF.

This clonotype showed up many times. The chain employs TRBV5-1 and TRBJ1-1; TRBD1 is a possible D gene (6 bases). With 4 bases removed from V and 1 base from J, the gap between germline ends came to 8 bases. The germline CDR1 and CDR2 sequences are SGHRS and YFSETQ. The CDR3 runs to 13 residues. The DNA for the CDR3 is TGCGCCAGCAGCGCGGGACAGAACACTGAAGCTTTCTTT. This codes for CASSAGQNTEAFF.

The V call is TRBV20-1, the J call TRBJ1-1; D unresolved. V shed 5 bases and J shed 1 base, with 11 bases lying between them. Germline V gene lookup returns CDR1 DFQATT and CDR2 SNEGSKA (reference sequence). The CDR3 sequence is 13 residues long. The CDR3 nucleotides are TGCAGTGCTCCAAGACCGGGGAACACTGAAGCTTTCTTT. It specifies CSAPRPGNTEAFF.

J is TRBJ2-4 and V is TRBV5-6; possible D gene TRBD1, 6 bases. This CDR3 comprises 18 residues. V gave up 2 bases and J gave up 0 bases, with 18 bases separating them. Germline-derived CDR1 and CDR2 are SGHDT and YYEEEE. This CDR3 reads CASSFRTVYLLAKNIQYF. In DNA form, the CDR3 reads TGTGCCAGCAGCTTTCGGACAGTCTACTTACTAGCCAAAAACATTCAGTACTTC. Full variable domain (missing parts from reference TRBV5-6 and TRBJ2-4): DAGVTQSPTHLIKTRGQQVTLRCSPKSGHDTVSWYQQALGQGPQFIFQYYEEEERQRGNFPDRFSGHQFPNYSSELNVNALLLGDSALYLCASSFRTVYLLAKNIQYFGAGTRLSVL.

This clonotype was seen many times. The rearrangement links TRBV6-5 to TRBJ2-1; 11 nucleotides line up with TRBD1. This CDR3 contains 15 residues. Trimming cost V 3 bases and J 10 bases; bases outside gene matches: 8. CDR1 is MNHEY, CDR2 SVGAGI, per germline. Written as DNA, the CDR3 is TGTGCCAGCAGTTATGGCGGACAGGGGGCGGGAGAGCAGTTCTTC. Amino acid sequence: CASSYGGQGAGEQFF.